This T cell receptor (beta chain) was captured in a study of blood T cell repertoires in COVID-19. Study context: The samples span acute and convalescent COVID-19 from the United States, Italy and Spain.

Per the original data handling: By means of reference gene primer amplification, nucleated cell counts were estimated. TCRdb's table, derived via immunoSEQ multiplex PCR, lists solely in-frame clones and lacks some. Clonal size and the V and J genes are those of that table, whereas D and trimming came from the DNA. The repertoire holds a few hundred thousand clones, with 88% as singletons. The V end lost 1 base, the J end lost 4 bases, and 7 bases lay between the germline ends. Germline CDR1 SEHNR, CDR2 FQNEAQ (reference sequence). CDR3 size: 14 residues. Sequences were obtained from peripheral blood. This receptor was taken from a young man with active or convalescent COVID-19. The rearrangement joins TRBV7-9 to TRBJ1-4; D is unresolved. The CDR3 here is CASSLVGYNEKLFF. The CDR3 nucleotides are TGTGCCAGCAGCTTAGTCGGGTATAATGAAAAACTGTTTTTT.